The present T cell receptor beta chain was sequenced within a study of blood T cell repertoires in COVID-19. About the study: There were acute and convalescent COVID-19 samples, and they came from the United States, Italy and Spain.

It was during active infection that Seattle patients were enrolled and then longitudinally followed. CDR1 and CDR2 (germline): MGHRA, YSYEKL. CDR3 length: 15 amino acids. With 0 bases removed from V and 7 bases from J, the gap between germline ends came to 13 bases. Clones were read by immunoSEQ multiplex PCR, and TCRdb kept only the in-frame ones, dropping some. The data show about 430,000 clones, with roughly 89% seen just once and 0.7% to 0.85% held by the top ten. The genes are TRBV4-1 and TRBJ1-5; no clear D. This TCR came from a man aged 18 to 35 with COVID-19, enrolled during active disease. Sequencing used peripheral blood. The CDR3 DNA reads as TGCGCCAGCAGCCAAGACCACGGTTCCCGGCAGCCCCAGCATTTT. Its translation: CASSQDHGSRQPQHF.